What follows is one T cell receptor (beta chain) and its context. This receptor's antigen is unknown. Per-base quality was not reported, and no clone a single base away is much larger than it. TCR repertoires of sorted CD4+ and CD8+ blood T cells from severe aplastic anemia patients and healthy subjects were deep-sequenced in the study. Ficoll-Paque density gradient centrifugation was used to isolate peripheral blood mononuclear cells. CD4+ and CD8+ T cells were sorted by FACS or magnetic beads before DNA extraction. These data come from a study of CD8+CD57+ T cells in acquired aplastic anemia (dated by TCRdb to 2017 to 2018). Study-level background: DNA extracted from sorted CD4+ and CD8+ cells had a mean of approximately 3 ug, with a range of roughly 0.17 to 27.4 ug. Mean read counts for healthy donor samples were around 10 million for CD4+ cells and under 14 million for CD8+ cells.

V and J are truncated by 1 base and 2 bases respectively, leaving an intervening sequence of 6 bases. From the cysteine through the phenylalanine, the CDR3 covers 15 amino acids. CDR3 DNA is the only sequence kept; it has 45 bases, read in frame from the first base. Sequences SNHLY (CDR1) and FYNNEI (CDR2) are obtained from the germline V gene. Profiling of TCR beta VDJ combinations and CDR3 sequences used genomic DNA as the template. An Illumina HiSeq 2000 was used for TCR repertoire sequencing. In the paper's pipeline: Repertoire assessment relied on Simpson's diversity index, CDR3 size and DJ length profiles, and TRBV/TRBJ rearrangement plots. The most abundant DNA sequence in the deep sequencing data was taken as the immunodominant clone. CDR3 amino acid sequences were screened for sharing across subjects and compared with published repertoires and the VDJdb database. The public sequencing data were trimmed at Q25 with fastp and processed into clonotypes with MiXCR by TCRdb, which kept only in-frame beta chains. Rows are combined by CDR3 protein, so each entry shows the most common genes and DNA. None of the V and J calls come from the authors' own analysis; TCRdb made them. Counted in this sample were 100,000 to 150,000 distinct CDR3 sequences; around 46% of them appeared once. Of the sample, 2.5% to 3% falls within the top ten clones.

On the study overall, not on this receptor specifically: Patients and healthy controls showed no significant difference in CD8+ Simpson's diversity (P=0.060). Roughly 29 CD8+ CDR3 sequences were found in both patients and controls but appeared to be highly expressed in patients and within the immunodominant clones of the patients.

This chain joins TRBV2 to TRBJ2-6; a tentative D call is TRBD1 (5 bases match). The origin of this receptor is a human donor in good health, serving as a control. The sample comprised sorted CD4+, CD8+, or CD8+CD57+ T cells (not recorded which) from PBMCs. CDR3 loop: CASSEEGAGANVLTF. The DNA sequence reads TGTGCCAGCAGTGAAGAAGGGGCTGGGGCCAACGTCCTGACTTTC.